The 9 T cell receptor beta chains given below trace back to one sample, sequenced in a study of blood T cell repertoires in COVID-19 (dated by TCRdb to between 2020 and 2021). Libraries were prepared through the immunoSEQ multiplex PCR assay. In its TCRdb copy, this immuneACCESS table keeps in-frame sequences only and misses some clones. Where compared with another copy, unresolved V genes explain less than half of these, and the others have no known cause. The sample yields around 230,000 clones; roughly 90% were counted once. Clones ranked in the top ten supply under 4% of the sample. The sequenced material came from PBMCs or T cells enriched from blood (not recorded which). These receptor sequences come from a middle-aged woman with acute COVID-19.

The rearrangement joins TRBV19 to TRBJ1-4; 8 nucleotides align to TRBD1. Trimming took 8 bases from V and 6 from J; bases not matched to a gene: 8. The CDR3 spans 14 residues. From germline, CDR1 is LNHDA and CDR2 SQIVND (reference sequence). In DNA form, the CDR3 reads TGTGCCAGTGCCTCAGGGGGCGGCGATGAAAAACTGTTTTTT. This sequence encodes CASASGGGDEKLFF. Filled out from reference TRBV19 and TRBJ1-4, the complete variable domain reads DGGITQSPKYLFRKEGQNVTLSCEQNLNHDAMYWYRQDPGQGLRLIYYSQIVNDFQKGDIAEGYSVSREKKESFPLTVTSAQKNPTAFYLCASASGGGDEKLFFGSGTQLSVL.

For the CDR3, the DNA is TGTGCCAGCAGCCCGGGACTAGCGGGGGGCACAGATACGCAGTATTTT. Encoded protein: CASSPGLAGGTDTQYF. V is TRBV3-1 (or the pseudogene TRBV3-2) and J is TRBJ2-3; 14 bases are a match to TRBD2. The trim removed 4 bases at V and 1 base at J, leaving 1 base unmatched. The CDR3 sequence is 16 residues long. The germline gives CDR1 LGHDT, CDR2 YNNKEL (reference sequence).

This rearrangement joins TRBV13 to TRBJ2-7, with 8 positions matching TRBD2. CDR1 and CDR2 (germline): PRHDT, FYEKMQ (reference sequence). The CDR3 is 14 residues long. Trimming removed 5 bases from V and 5 bases from J; junction bases left unmatched: 8. The CDR3 DNA sequence: TGTGCCAGCAGCCATGGGCTAGCGGGCCACGAGCAGTACTTC. Translated, it gives CASSHGLAGHEQYF.

The chain combines TRBV15 with TRBJ2-1; 9 bases fit TRBD1. With 1 base clipped from V and 3 bases from J, the junction kept 7 bases outside the gene matches. This CDR3 region has 17 residues. The germline gives CDR1 LNHNV, CDR2 YYDKDF (reference sequence). DNA of the CDR3: TGTGCCACCAGCAGAGTGGGACAGGGCCCCCTCTACAATGAGCAGTTCTTC. Translation gives CATSRVGQGPLYNEQFF.

The chain joins TRBV5-1 to TRBJ1-4; a possible D gene is TRBD1 (6 bases). V shed 4 bases and J shed 1 base, with 11 bases lying between them. The CDR3 runs to 15 residues. Germline V gives CDR1 SGHRS, CDR2 YFSETQ. The CDR3 DNA sequence: TGCGCCAGCAGCACTGGGGGCCTAACTAATGAAAAACTGTTTTTT. Translating gives CASSTGGLTNEKLFF.

The chain is built from TRBV2 and TRBJ1-5, with a weak D call TRBD1 (6 bases). The CDR3 loop spans 13 amino acids. Trimming removed 4 bases from V and 3 bases from J, with 7 bases in between. The germline gives CDR1 SNHLY, CDR2 FYNNEI. In nucleotides, the CDR3 is TGTGCCAGCAGTGGACAGGCCAATCAGCCCCAGCATTTT. Its translation is CASSGQANQPQHF.

A few counts support this clone. The CDR3 spells CASTNEVRGTQYF. The DNA for the CDR3 is TGTGCCAGCACCAATGAGGTGCGTGGGACCCAGTACTTC. The chain is built from TRBV11-2 and TRBJ2-5; D is uncertain. V gave up 7 bases and J gave up 7 bases, with 16 bases separating them. CDR3 length equals 13 residues. CDR1 and CDR2 (germline): SGHAT, FQNNGV.

The chain employs TRBV27 and TRBJ1-3; D is uncertain. V lost 3 bases and J lost 2, with 11 bases in between. The CDR3 covers 15 residues. Germline-derived CDR1 and CDR2 are MNHEY and SMNVEV (reference sequence). The CDR3 loop reads CASSFRGVAGNTIYF. The DNA of the CDR3 is TGTGCCAGCAGTTTTCGGGGAGTCGCTGGAAACACCATATATTTT.

This chain uses TRBV6-9 with TRBJ2-3; 8 nucleotides match TRBD1. Germline V gene lookup returns CDR1 MNHGY and CDR2 SVAAGI. V dropped 0 bases and J dropped 0; count of bases not matched to a gene: 5. This CDR3 contains 17 residues. CDR3 sequence reads: CASSYSWTGPSTDTQYF. The CDR3 region has the DNA TGTGCCAGCAGTTATTCCTGGACAGGGCCTAGCACAGATACGCAGTATTTT.